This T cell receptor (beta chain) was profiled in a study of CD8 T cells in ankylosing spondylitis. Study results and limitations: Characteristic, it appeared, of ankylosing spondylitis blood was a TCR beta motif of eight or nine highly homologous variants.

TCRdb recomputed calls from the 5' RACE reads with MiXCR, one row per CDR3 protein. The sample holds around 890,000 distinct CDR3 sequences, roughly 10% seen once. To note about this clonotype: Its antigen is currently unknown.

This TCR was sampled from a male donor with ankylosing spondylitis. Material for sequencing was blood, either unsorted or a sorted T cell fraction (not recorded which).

The CDR3 loop is CASSEFNVYNEQFF. The CDR3 nucleotides are TGTGCCAGCAGTGAATTTAATGTCTACAATGAGCAGTTCTTC. This chain links TRBV2 with TRBJ2-1, with unresolved D. The CDR3 is 14 residues long. The germline gives CDR1 SNHLY, CDR2 FYNNEI. V shed 2 bases and J shed 3 bases, with 8 bases lying between them.